What follows are 11 T cell receptor beta chains derived from one specimen sequenced in a study of T cells in Graves' hyperthyroidism and ophthalmopathy. Amplification of TCR beta CDR3 regions was performed using RNA transcripts as template. The primer set for the first-round RT-PCR of the TCR CDR3 was HTBI. MiXCR, run by TCRdb on the multiplex PCR reads, gives a single entry per CDR3 protein. The repertoire holds hundreds of thousands of distinct CDR3 sequences, with 22% as singletons. The sequenced sample was blood. Receptor source: a man aged 25-45 years with Graves' ophthalmopathy.

V and J are TRBV7-9 and TRBJ2-5, with D perhaps TRBD2 (7 bases). This CDR3 region has 15 residues. The germline CDR1 and CDR2 sequences are SEHNR and FQNEAQ (reference sequence). The V gene lost 4 bases and the J gene lost 3 bases, with 15 bases spanning the gap. The CDR3: CASSSRTRGKETQYF. CDR3 bases: TGTGCCAGCAGCTCCAGGACTAGGGGGAAAGAGACCCAGTACTTC.

This clonotype appeared many times. This chain links TRBV7-3 with TRBJ2-3, with 8 bases aligning to TRBD2. This CDR3 contains 15 residues. CDR1 and CDR2 (germline): SGHTA, FQGTGA. V lost 5 bases and J lost 0; bases outside the gene matches: 4. The CDR3 spells CASSLTGGSTDTQYF. CDR3 in DNA: TGTGCCAGCAGCCTCACGGGGGGGAGCACAGATACGCAGTATTTT.

The chain combines TRBV6-5 with TRBJ2-7; 7 nucleotides match TRBD2. CDR1 MNHEY and CDR2 SVGAGI come from the germline V gene. CDR3 length equals 16 residues. The ends lost 0 bases at V and 2 bases at J; junction bases unmatched: 7. The CDR3 protein is CASSYSSASGAYEQYF. CDR3 sequence (DNA): TGTGCCAGCAGTTACTCGTCGGCTAGCGGCGCCTACGAGCAGTACTTC.

The chain couples TRBV20-1 to TRBJ2-1, with 10 bases aligning to TRBD2. Per germline, CDR1 DFQATT and CDR2 SNEGSKA (reference sequence). This CDR3 has 17 amino acids. Losses at the gene ends were 5 bases for V and 1 base for J; bases not matched to a gene: 11. CDR3 nucleotides: TGCAGTGCTTCTCCGCTAGGACTAGCGGTATCCTACAATGAGCAGTTCTTC. Translating gives CSASPLGLAVSYNEQFF.

The chain couples TRBV10-3 to TRBJ1-2, with D possibly TRBD1 on 6 matching bases. This CDR3 is 13 amino acids long. The germline V gene encodes CDR1 ENHRY and CDR2 SYGVKD. V dropped 6 bases and J dropped 2 bases, with 10 bases sitting between them. CDR3 protein: CAISSDRNYGYTF. The CDR3, as DNA: TGTGCCATCAGCTCCGACAGGAACTATGGCTACACCTTC.

Only a few counts were recorded for this clonotype. J is TRBJ1-1 and V is TRBV2; D is uncertain. Germline CDR1 reads SNHLY; CDR2 reads FYNNEI. The CDR3 extends over 15 amino acids. V lost 2 bases and J 6 bases, leaving 16 bases between the germline ends. The CDR3 bases are TGTGCCAGCAGTGAATGGGTCAGTAGCCCCGCTGAAGCTTTCTTT. Translation: CASSEWVSSPAEAFF.

This clonotype was recorded a few times. The chain couples TRBV5-5 to TRBJ2-2, with D possibly matching TRBD1 (6 bases). V lost 2 bases and J 5 bases, leaving 16 bases between the germline ends. CDR3 size: 16 residues. The germline V gene has CDR1 SGHKS and CDR2 YYEKEE (reference sequence). The CDR3 DNA reads TGTGCCAGCAGCTTATTGGGTGGGGGCGCAACCGGGGAGCTGTTTTTT. Translation gives CASSLLGGGATGELFF.

This clonotype was observed a single time. V usage is TRBV28 and J usage is TRBJ2-1; 11 positions match TRBD2. The CDR3 is 18 residues long. In germline, CDR1 is MDHEN, CDR2 SYDVKM. Losses at the gene ends were 5 bases for V and 2 bases for J; bases not matched to a gene: 11. CDR3 sequence: CASSQPTSGTPPYNEQFF. DNA for the CDR3: TGTGCCAGCAGTCAACCGACTAGCGGGACACCTCCCTACAATGAGCAGTTCTTC.

The V gene is TRBV28, the J gene TRBJ1-6, with D maybe TRBD1 (6 bases). Trimming pared 2 bases from V and 11 bases from J, leaving 19 bases between. This CDR3 contains 16 residues. The germline V gene has CDR1 MDHEN and CDR2 SYDVKM. The DNA of the CDR3 is TGTGCCAGCAGTTTAGTAGACAGGCCCACCCAGACACCCCTCCACTTT. It specifies CASSLVDRPTQTPLHF.

This clonotype occurred a few times. V is TRBV4-1 and J is TRBJ1-6, with 9 bases that match TRBD1. Germline-derived CDR1 and CDR2 are MGHRA and YSYEKL. The CDR3 has 15 amino acids. The junction had 3 bases not matched to a gene; V was cut back by 3 bases and J by 6 bases. This CDR3 is CASSHPTGGNSPLHF. The CDR3 nucleotides read TGCGCCAGCAGCCACCCGACAGGGGGTAATTCACCCCTCCACTTT.

This clonotype was counted at least ten times. The rearrangement uses TRBV11-2 and TRBJ2-5, with D tentatively TRBD1 or TRBD2 (5 bases each). The DNA end favors TRBJ2-1, so the J call may be wrong. The V gene's germline CDR1 is SGHAT and CDR2 FQNNGV. This CDR3 region has 12 residues. The CDR3 nucleotides read TGTGCCAGCAGCATCGGACCGGGGACCCAGTTCTTC. Protein product: CASSIGPGTQFF.